A single sample is the source of the 22 T cell receptor beta chains below, sequenced in a study of blood T cell repertoires in COVID-19. Sequenced by immunoSEQ multiplex PCR; TCRdb stores in-frame clones only, minus some. The sample carries tens of thousands of clones, 80% to 90% recorded once. Sample: peripheral blood. The source of these receptors is a man in his 60s with acute or convalescent COVID-19.

This clone came up once. In DNA form, the CDR3 reads TGCGCCAGCAGCTTGAGCGGCACTGAAGCTTTCTTT. Translating it yields CASSLSGTEAFF. The chain couples TRBV5-1 to TRBJ1-1; no clear D. The germline CDR1 and CDR2 sequences are SGHRS and YFSETQ. V lost 1 base and J 4 bases, leaving 5 bases between the germline ends. The CDR3 covers 12 residues.

The rearrangement uses TRBV5-1 and TRBJ2-5; no clear D gene. Trimming removed 0 bases from V and 0 bases from J, with 9 bases in between. The CDR3 loop spans 15 amino acids. Looked up from germline, CDR1 is SGHRS and CDR2 is YFSETQ. The CDR3 reads CASSLGPVNQETQYF. Here the CDR3 DNA reads TGCGCCAGCAGCTTGGGGCCAGTCAACCAAGAGACCCAGTACTTC.

The J gene is TRBJ2-1, the V gene TRBV24-1; D possibly corresponds to TRBD1 (6 bases). The CDR3 is 14 amino acids. Germline CDR1 reads KGHDR; CDR2 reads SFDVKD. The V end was cut by 4 bases, the J end by 10 bases, with 16 bases between. The CDR3 DNA sequence: TGTGCCACCAGTGACCCAAACAGGGATGGGGAGCAGTTCTTC. This codes for CATSDPNRDGEQFF.

The rearrangement joins TRBV13 to TRBJ1-3, with a possible D match to TRBD1 (5 bases). CDR1 is PRHDT, CDR2 FYEKMQ, per germline (reference sequence). The CDR3 loop spans 14 amino acids. V lost 2 bases, J lost 2 bases, and 7 bases lay in between. CDR3 sequence: CASSLSGTGNTIYF. The CDR3 DNA is TGTGCCAGCAGCTTATCAGGGACTGGAAACACCATATATTTT.

CDR3 sequence reads: CASSQSGGNTEAFF. CDR3 coding DNA: TGTGCCAGCAGCCAATCCGGGGGTAACACTGAAGCTTTCTTT. The chain employs TRBV4-2 and TRBJ1-1, with D perhaps TRBD1 (5 bases). V gave up 2 bases and J gave up 2 bases, with 9 bases separating them. Germline values: CDR1 LGHNA, CDR2 YNFKEQ. The CDR3 is made up of 14 amino acids.

The CDR3 nucleotides read TGCGCCAGCAGCTTGGTCGGGGGATCGAACACCGGGGAGCTGTTTTTT. It codes for CASSLVGGSNTGELFF. The chain couples TRBV5-1 to TRBJ2-2; a weak D match, TRBD2 (6 bases). Germline V gene sequence: CDR1 SGHRS, CDR2 YFSETQ. V was shortened by 0 bases and J by 0 bases, with 9 bases between the two germline ends. The CDR3 runs 16 residues. The whole variable domain, remainder taken from reference TRBV5-1 and TRBJ2-2, is KAGVTQTPRYLIKTRGQQVTLSCSPISGHRSVSWYQQTPGQGLQFLFEYFSETQRNKGNFPGRFSGRQFSNSRSEMNVSTLELGDSALYLCASSLVGGSNTGELFFGEGSRLTVL.

The J gene is TRBJ1-6, the V gene TRBV13; TRBD1 is a possible D gene (6 bases). The CDR3 length is 18 residues. The V gene's germline CDR1 is PRHDT and CDR2 FYEKMQ (reference sequence). V shed 2 bases and J shed 6 bases, with 20 bases lying between them. Here the CDR3 reads CASSLSTARGGSNSPLHF. The CDR3 DNA follows: TGTGCCAGCAGCTTATCCACGGCTAGGGGGGGCTCTAATTCACCCCTCCACTTT.

Here the CDR3 reads CASSPKGQGNTEAFF. In DNA form, the CDR3 reads TGTGCCAGCAGCCCTAAGGGACAGGGGAACACTGAAGCTTTCTTT. The chain links TRBV7-2 to TRBJ1-1; TRBD1 matches at 9 bases. The CDR3 is 15 amino acids. Germline CDR1 and CDR2: SGHTA and FQGNSA. V lost 5 bases to trimming and J lost 1 base; unmatched junction nucleotides: 5.

The chain joins TRBV5-8 to TRBJ2-7; D is perhaps TRBD1 (6 bases). Germline CDR1 SGHTS, CDR2 YDEGEE. This CDR3 spans 17 amino acids. V was pared by 4 bases and J by 1 base, with 21 bases between. CDR3 amino acids: CASSRRQVRSGSYEQYV. The CDR3 coding sequence is TGTGCCAGCAGCCGAAGACAGGTTAGGTCGGGGTCCTACGAGCAGTACGTC.

The chain uses TRBV7-3 and TRBJ2-3; D possibly corresponds to TRBD1 (5 bases). The CDR3 consists of 16 residues. Germline CDR1 reads SGHTA; CDR2 reads FQGTGA. V shed 5 bases and J shed 1 base, with 16 bases lying between them. Here the CDR3 DNA reads TGTGCCAGCAGCGCCTCGGCAGGGAAGGGCACAGATACGCAGTATTTT. Translation: CASSASAGKGTDTQYF.

The chain employs TRBV18 and TRBJ1-2; possibly TRBD1 for D (5 bases). Germline V gene data show CDR1 as KGHSH and CDR2 as LQKENI. V shed 6 bases and J shed 5 bases, with 13 bases lying between them. The CDR3 loop spans 13 amino acids. CDR3 sequence: CASSEGLLYGYTF. The CDR3 bases are TGTGCCAGCTCCGAGGGACTGCTGTATGGCTACACCTTC.

This sequence joins TRBV18 and TRBJ1-2, with D tentatively TRBD1 (5 bases). Germline-derived CDR1 and CDR2 are KGHSH and LQKENI. Trimming took 3 bases from V and 5 from J, leaving 10 bases between them. The CDR3 length is 13 residues. CDR3 in DNA: TGTGCCAGCTCACCTGACAGAGATTATGGCTACACCTTC. Translated: CASSPDRDYGYTF. Looking up the rest from reference TRBV18 and TRBJ1-2 gives the full variable domain: NAGVMQNPRHLVRRRGQEARLRCSPMKGHSHVYWYRQLPEEGLKFMVYLQKENIIDESGMPKERFSAEFPKEGPSILRIQQVVRGDSAAYFCASSPDRDYGYTFGSGTRLTVV.

The V and J genes are TRBV5-8 and TRBJ2-6, with TRBD1 matching over 10 bases. With V trimmed by 1 base and J by 2 bases, 6 bases remained unmatched. In germline, CDR1 is SGHTS, CDR2 YDEGEE. The CDR3 runs 18 residues. CDR3 residues: CASSLSGQGVTGANVLTF. The CDR3 region has the DNA TGTGCCAGCAGCTTGAGCGGACAGGGGGTAACTGGGGCCAACGTCCTGACTTTC.

This clone appeared a few times. The V gene is TRBV6-5, the J gene TRBJ1-2; maybe TRBD1 (5 bases). Trimming stripped 0 bases from V and 6 bases from J, with 14 bases between. The CDR3 totals 15 residues. CDR1 and CDR2 from the germline V gene are MNHEY and SVGAGI. CDR3 region: CASSYSGGRADGYTF. Written as DNA, the CDR3 is TGTGCCAGCAGTTACTCGGGGGGAAGGGCTGATGGCTACACCTTC.

In DNA form, the CDR3 reads TGTGCCAGCAGCTTAGTGTCAGGGTTTCCCAATGAGCAGTTCTTC. Translating gives CASSLVSGFPNEQFF. The chain combines TRBV11-2 with TRBJ2-1, with a tentative D call TRBD1 (5 bases). The CDR3 runs to 15 residues. V was cut by 1 base and J by 6 bases, with 13 bases left in between. CDR1 SGHAT and CDR2 FQNNGV come from the germline V gene. The full variable domain, rest sourced from reference TRBV11-2 and TRBJ2-1, is EAGVAQSPRYKIIEKRQSVAFWCNPISGHATLYWYQQILGQGPKLLIQFQNNGVVDDSQLPKDRFSAERLKGVDSTLKIQPAKLEDSAVYLCASSLVSGFPNEQFFGPGTRLTVL.

This chain connects TRBV6-1 to TRBJ1-5; 10 positions match TRBD1. This CDR3 contains 16 residues. Per the germline V gene, CDR1 is MNHNS and CDR2 is SASEGT. V lost 3 bases and J lost 7; bases outside the gene matches: 9. The CDR3 DNA sequence: TGTGCCAGCAGTGACACCGGGACAGGGGTTTTCCAGCCCCAGCATTTT. Translation gives CASSDTGTGVFQPQHF.

The gene calls are TRBV3-1 (or the pseudogene TRBV3-2) and TRBJ2-5, with 10 bases lining up with TRBD1. The germline gives CDR1 LGHDT, CDR2 YNNKEL (reference sequence). J lost 4 bases, V lost 2 bases, and 1 base had no gene match. The CDR3 sequence is 14 residues long. In DNA, the CDR3 is TGTGCCAGCAGCCAACGGACAGGGGGAGAGACCCAGTACTTC. This sequence encodes CASSQRTGGETQYF.

This rearrangement joins TRBV19 to TRBJ1-5; the match to TRBD1 covers 7 bases. Trimming removed 4 bases from V and 8 bases from J; junction bases left unmatched: 11. Germline V gene data show CDR1 as LNHDA and CDR2 as SQIVND (reference sequence). This CDR3 has 15 residues. CDR3 DNA sequence: TGTGCCAGTAGTAGAGACGACAGGGAGGCGAAGCCCCAGCATTTT. Translated, it gives CASSRDDREAKPQHF. Combining the CDR3 with reference TRBV19 and TRBJ1-5 gives the whole variable domain DGGITQSPKYLFRKEGQNVTLSCEQNLNHDAMYWYRQDPGQGLRLIYYSQIVNDFQKGDIAEGYSVSREKKESFPLTVTSAQKNPTAFYLCASSRDDREAKPQHFGDGTRLSIL.

This rearrangement joins TRBV6-1 to TRBJ1-3, with D unresolved. The germline V and J ends were trimmed by 3 bases and 0 bases, with 6 bases remaining between them. Per the germline V gene, CDR1 is MNHNS and CDR2 is SASEGT. The CDR3 runs to 14 residues. The CDR3 spells CASSEGSSGNTIYF. CDR3 coding DNA: TGTGCCAGCAGTGAGGGGAGCTCTGGAAACACCATATATTTT.

This clone was picked up one time. The V and J genes are TRBV30 and TRBJ1-5; possibly TRBD1 for D (5 bases). Per germline, CDR1 GTSNPN and CDR2 SVGIG (reference sequence). The CDR3 runs 14 residues. The V end lost 4 bases, the J end lost 7 bases, and 17 bases lay between the germline ends. The DNA of the CDR3 is TGTGCCTGGACCCTTCCTGGGGGAGGCCAGCCCCAGCATTTT. Protein product: CAWTLPGGGQPQHF.

The chain links TRBV7-9 to TRBJ1-6, with D unresolved. CDR1 and CDR2 (germline): SEHNR, FQNEAQ (reference sequence). With 5 bases removed from V and 12 bases from J, the gap between germline ends came to 14 bases. CDR3 length equals 13 residues. CDR3 nucleotide sequence: TGTGCCAGCAGCCCATTAGGGCGGGAACCCCTCCACTTT. Its translation is CASSPLGREPLHF.

This sequence joins TRBV5-6 and TRBJ2-7; D perhaps matches TRBD1 (5 bases). Germline assignment: CDR1 SGHDT and CDR2 YYEEEE. The CDR3 runs 15 residues. The V end was cut by 2 bases, the J end by 2 bases, with 14 bases between. The CDR3 sequence is CASSLQDRNAYEQYF. CDR3 DNA: TGTGCCAGCAGCTTACAGGATCGTAATGCCTACGAGCAGTACTTC.